Shown below are 14 T cell receptor beta chains from a single sample sequenced in a study of T cell responses to AZD1222 COVID-19 vaccine. Profiling relied on immunoSEQ multiplex PCR, and the TCRdb table lists in-frame clones only, not all of them. This sample has nearly 110,000 clones, with around 92% found just once. Sequencing used peripheral blood, obtained 28 days after the second AZD1222 dose. The receptors originated from an adult who received the AZD1222 COVID-19 vaccine.

The gene calls are TRBV7-3 and TRBJ1-4; D remains ambiguous. Trimming pared 2 bases from V and 0 bases from J, leaving 10 bases between. CDR3 size: 16 residues. CDR1 and CDR2 (germline): SGHTA, FQGTGA. CDR3 sequence: CASSLFSRATNEKLFF. In nucleotides, the CDR3 is TGTGCCAGCAGCTTATTTAGCAGAGCAACTAATGAAAAACTGTTTTTT.

V usage is TRBV4-2 and J usage is TRBJ1-1; D remains unclear. Germline V gene lookup returns CDR1 LGHNA and CDR2 YNFKEQ. The CDR3 runs to 14 residues. V gave up 3 bases and J gave up 8 bases, with 16 bases separating them. The CDR3: CASSQKAQLQEAFF. The CDR3 nucleotides are TGTGCCAGCAGCCAGAAAGCCCAGCTGCAAGAAGCTTTCTTT.

V is TRBV4-2 and J is TRBJ1-1; 8 nucleotides match TRBD1. The length of the CDR3 is 14 residues. The germline V gene has CDR1 LGHNA and CDR2 YNFKEQ. V was clipped by 4 bases and J by 6 bases; unmatched bases: 7. CDR3 in amino acids: CASSPGDRSAEAFF. CDR3 DNA: TGTGCCAGCAGCCCCGGGGACAGGTCTGCTGAAGCTTTCTTT.

CDR3 nucleotides: TGCGCCAGCAGCTTGAGTGCCGTGACTGAAGCTTTCTTT. Protein: CASSLSAVTEAFF. This chain uses TRBV5-1 with TRBJ1-1; no definite D call. Between the trimmed V and J ends, which lost 1 base and 5 bases, there was a span of 9 bases. This CDR3 region has 13 residues. Germline V gene lookup returns CDR1 SGHRS and CDR2 YFSETQ.

A note on this clone: A junction end diverges from the germline sequence, so it may reflect a read error. V and J are TRBV11-3 and TRBJ2-5; D is tentatively TRBD1 or TRBD2 (5 bases each). Germline V CDR1 and CDR2: SGHNT, YENEEA. This CDR3 comprises 13 residues. CDR3 in amino acids: CASSTGGGEAQYF. The CDR3 DNA is TGTGCCAGCAGCACAGGAGGCGGAGAGGCCCAGTACTTC.

The V call is TRBV30, the J call TRBJ1-3, with 9 nucleotides matching TRBD1. The CDR3 runs to 16 residues. The J segment lost 0 bases and the V segment lost 3 bases, leaving 6 bases of the junction unmatched. The germline V gene encodes CDR1 GTSNPN and CDR2 SVGIG (reference sequence). CDR3 sequence (DNA): TGTGCCTGGAGCTGGACAGGGGCAATCTCTGGAAACACCATATATTTT. Its translation is CAWSWTGAISGNTIYF.

The chain joins TRBV6-5 to TRBJ2-3; TRBD2 aligns across 8 bases. Germline lookup yields CDR1 MNHEY and CDR2 SVGAGI. CDR3 size: 15 residues. Trimming removed 4 bases from V and 2 bases from J; junction bases left unmatched: 5. The DNA of the CDR3 is TGTGCCAGCAGTTCCCGGGGGGGAGCCACAGATACGCAGTATTTT. Its protein product is CASSSRGGATDTQYF.

This sequence joins TRBV24-1 and TRBJ2-1, with 9 bases that match TRBD2. The CDR3 extends over 16 amino acids. Germline V gene lookup returns CDR1 KGHDR and CDR2 SFDVKD. V shed 4 bases and J 7 bases; nucleotides not matched to a gene: 10. Here the CDR3 DNA reads TGTGCCACCAGTGACGTGATAGCGGGAGTGGTGAATGAGCAGTTCTTC. Its translation is CATSDVIAGVVNEQFF.

For this clone: The junction and the germline gene differ at one end; a read error may be behind it. This chain links TRBV19 with TRBJ2-7; TRBD2 matches at 7 bases. CDR1 and CDR2 (germline): LNHDA, SQIVND (reference sequence). The CDR3 runs to 13 residues. CDR3 residues: CASRIAGSYEQYF. The CDR3 nucleotides are TGTGCCAGTAGAATAGCGGGCTCCTACGAGCAGTACTTC.

This clone has only one observation. This chain uses TRBV5-1 with TRBJ2-5, with 11 bases lining up with TRBD2. The germline V gene has CDR1 SGHRS and CDR2 YFSETQ. The CDR3 has 15 residues. The V segment lost 4 bases and the J segment 2 bases; nucleotides outside the gene matches: 4. The DNA for the CDR3 is TGCGCCAGCAGCGCGACTAGCGGGGTACAAGAGACCCAGTACTTC. Amino acid sequence: CASSATSGVQETQYF.

This chain uses TRBV28 with TRBJ1-1; no definite D call. Germline V gene sequence: CDR1 MDHEN, CDR2 SYDVKM. V shed 6 bases and J shed 6 bases, with 8 bases lying between them. CDR3 length equals 11 residues. The CDR3 sequence is CASSLTAEAFF. CDR3 coding DNA: TGTGCCAGCAGCCTAACGGCTGAAGCTTTCTTT.

This clone occurred a few times. This chain connects TRBV20-1 to TRBJ1-1; D may be TRBD1 (5 bases). The CDR3 covers 12 residues. The germline gives CDR1 DFQATT, CDR2 SNEGSKA (reference sequence). The germline V and J ends were trimmed by 4 bases and 5 bases, with 11 bases remaining between them. CDR3 in amino acids: CSANEGRTEAFF. The CDR3 bases are TGCAGTGCTAATGAGGGACGGACTGAAGCTTTCTTT.

This rearrangement joins TRBV29-1 to TRBJ2-2, with D perhaps matching TRBD1 (5 bases). Germline-derived CDR1 and CDR2 are SQVTM and ANQGSEA. V lost 3 bases to trimming and J lost 8 bases, with 13 bases between them. CDR3 length equals 13 residues. The CDR3 nucleotides read TGCAGCGTTGATAGCCAGGGCGCAGGGGAGCTGTTTTTT. Translating gives CSVDSQGAGELFF.

The chain carries TRBV5-1 and TRBJ2-2; the D is unclear. Germline V gene lookup returns CDR1 SGHRS and CDR2 YFSETQ. The ends were cut back, 4 bases at V and 3 bases at J, with 13 bases in the middle. The CDR3 has 15 residues. CDR3 region: CASSLLNQDTGELFF. CDR3 DNA: TGCGCCAGCAGCCTTCTTAATCAGGACACCGGGGAGCTGTTTTTT.